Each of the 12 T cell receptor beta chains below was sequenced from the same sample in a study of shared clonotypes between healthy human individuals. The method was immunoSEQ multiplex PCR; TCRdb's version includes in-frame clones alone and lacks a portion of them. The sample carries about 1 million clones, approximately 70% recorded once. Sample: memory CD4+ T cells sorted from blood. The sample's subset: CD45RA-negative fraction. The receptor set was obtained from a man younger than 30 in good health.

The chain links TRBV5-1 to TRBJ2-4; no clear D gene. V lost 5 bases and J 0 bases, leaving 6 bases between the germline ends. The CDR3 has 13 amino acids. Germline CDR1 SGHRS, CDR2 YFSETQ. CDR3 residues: CASRYLAKNIQYF. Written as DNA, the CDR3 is TGCGCCAGCAGATACCTAGCCAAAAACATTCAGTACTTC. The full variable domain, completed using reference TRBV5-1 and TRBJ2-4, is KAGVTQTPRYLIKTRGQQVTLSCSPISGHRSVSWYQQTPGQGLQFLFEYFSETQRNKGNFPGRFSGRQFSNSRSEMNVSTLELGDSALYLCASRYLAKNIQYFGAGTRLSVL.

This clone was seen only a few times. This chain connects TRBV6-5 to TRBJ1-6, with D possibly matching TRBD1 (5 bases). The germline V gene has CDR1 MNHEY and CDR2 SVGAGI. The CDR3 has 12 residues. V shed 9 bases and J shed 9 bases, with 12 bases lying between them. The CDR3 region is CASRTSGSPLHF. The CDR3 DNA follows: TGTGCCAGTCGGACAAGCGGTTCACCCCTCCACTTT.

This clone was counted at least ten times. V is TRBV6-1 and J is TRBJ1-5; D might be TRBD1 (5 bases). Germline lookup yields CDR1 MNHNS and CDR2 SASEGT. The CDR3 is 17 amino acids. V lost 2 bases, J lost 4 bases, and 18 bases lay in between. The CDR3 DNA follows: TGTGCCAGCAGTGAAAATGGGCAAGGGGCGGGAAATCAGCCCCAGCATTTT. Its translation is CASSENGQGAGNQPQHF.

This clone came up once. The CDR3 DNA is TGTGCCAGTAGTACCGACAGGACCCACTCTGGAAACACCATATATTTT. Protein: CASSTDRTHSGNTIYF. V is TRBV19 and J is TRBJ1-3; TRBD1 might be the D (6 bases). Germline V lookup: CDR1 LNHDA, CDR2 SQIVND (reference sequence). The V gene lost 4 bases and the J gene lost 0 bases, with 13 bases spanning the gap. The CDR3 loop spans 16 amino acids.

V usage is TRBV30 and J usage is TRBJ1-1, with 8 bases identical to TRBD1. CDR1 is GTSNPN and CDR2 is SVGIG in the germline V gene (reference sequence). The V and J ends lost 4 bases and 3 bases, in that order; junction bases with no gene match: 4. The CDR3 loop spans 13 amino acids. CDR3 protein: CAWILDRDTEAFF. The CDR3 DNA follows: TGTGCCTGGATTCTGGACAGGGACACTGAAGCTTTCTTT.

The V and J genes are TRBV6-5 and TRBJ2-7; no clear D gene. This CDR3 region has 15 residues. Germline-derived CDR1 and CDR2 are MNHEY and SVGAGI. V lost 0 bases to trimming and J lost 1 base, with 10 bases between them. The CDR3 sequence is CASSYSFRSSYEQYF. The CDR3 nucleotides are TGTGCCAGCAGTTACTCATTCAGATCTTCCTACGAGCAGTACTTC.

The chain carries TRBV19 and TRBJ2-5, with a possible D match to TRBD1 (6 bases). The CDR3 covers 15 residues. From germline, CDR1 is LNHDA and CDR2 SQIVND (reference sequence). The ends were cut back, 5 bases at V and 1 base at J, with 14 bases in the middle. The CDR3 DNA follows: TGTGCCAGTAGTCCTTCTCGGGACATCCAAGAGACCCAGTACTTC. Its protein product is CASSPSRDIQETQYF.

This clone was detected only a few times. DNA for the CDR3: TGTGCCAGCAGCTCCCGGGAGGGCTACGAGCAGTACTTC. Translated: CASSSREGYEQYF. The chain links TRBV7-2 to TRBJ2-7, with 8 bases matching TRBD2. V lost 4 bases and J lost 3; bases outside the gene matches: 2. The CDR3 runs to 13 residues. Germline CDR1 SGHTA, CDR2 FQGNSA.

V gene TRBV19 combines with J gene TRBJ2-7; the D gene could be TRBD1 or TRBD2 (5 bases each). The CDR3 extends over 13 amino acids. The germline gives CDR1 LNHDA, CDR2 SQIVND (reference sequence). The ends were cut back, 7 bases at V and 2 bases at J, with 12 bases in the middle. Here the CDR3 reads CASTGKGTYEQYF. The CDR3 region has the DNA TGTGCCAGTACCGGGAAGGGGACCTACGAGCAGTACTTC. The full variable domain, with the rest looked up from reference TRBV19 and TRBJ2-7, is DGGITQSPKYLFRKEGQNVTLSCEQNLNHDAMYWYRQDPGQGLRLIYYSQIVNDFQKGDIAEGYSVSREKKESFPLTVTSAQKNPTAFYLCASTGKGTYEQYFGPGTRLTVT.

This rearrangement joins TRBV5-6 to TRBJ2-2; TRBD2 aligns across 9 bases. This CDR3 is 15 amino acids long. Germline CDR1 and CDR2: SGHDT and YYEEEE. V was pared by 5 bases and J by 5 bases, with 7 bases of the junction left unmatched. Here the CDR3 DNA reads TGTGCCAGCAGGGAAAAGAGCGGGGGGACCGGGGAGCTGTTTTTT. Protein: CASREKSGGTGELFF.

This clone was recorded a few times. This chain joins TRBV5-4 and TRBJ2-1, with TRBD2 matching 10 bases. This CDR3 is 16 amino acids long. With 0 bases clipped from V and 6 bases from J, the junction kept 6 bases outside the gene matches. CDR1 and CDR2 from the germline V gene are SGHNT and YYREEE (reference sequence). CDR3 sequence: CASSLERTSGTNEQFF. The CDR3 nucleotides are TGTGCCAGCAGCTTGGAGCGGACTAGCGGAACCAATGAGCAGTTCTTC.

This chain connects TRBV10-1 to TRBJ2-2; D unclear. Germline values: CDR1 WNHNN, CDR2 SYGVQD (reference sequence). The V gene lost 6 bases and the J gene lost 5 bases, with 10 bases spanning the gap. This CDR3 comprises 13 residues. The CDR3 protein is CASRASSTGELFF. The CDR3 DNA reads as TGCGCCAGCAGGGCAAGTTCAACCGGGGAGCTGTTTTTT.